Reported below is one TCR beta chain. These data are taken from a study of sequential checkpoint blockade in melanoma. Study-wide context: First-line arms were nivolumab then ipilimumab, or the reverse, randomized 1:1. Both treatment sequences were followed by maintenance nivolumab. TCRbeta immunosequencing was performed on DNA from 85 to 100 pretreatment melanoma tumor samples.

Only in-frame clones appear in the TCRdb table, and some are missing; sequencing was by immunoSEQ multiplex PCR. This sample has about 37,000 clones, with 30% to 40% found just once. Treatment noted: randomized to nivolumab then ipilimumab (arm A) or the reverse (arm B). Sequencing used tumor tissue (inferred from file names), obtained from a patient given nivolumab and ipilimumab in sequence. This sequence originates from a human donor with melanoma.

The CDR3, as DNA: TGTGCCAGCTGCCGGGACTCCCTCTCCTACGAGCAGTACTTC. It is translated as CASCRDSLSYEQYF. The V call is TRBV9, the J call TRBJ2-7; D might be TRBD2 (6 bases). CDR1 is SGDLS, CDR2 YYNGEE, per germline. V was shortened by 7 bases and J by 0 bases, with 14 bases between the two germline ends. This CDR3 has 14 amino acids.